The source of this T cell receptor beta chain is a study of shared clonotypes between healthy human individuals. The protocol was immunoSEQ multiplex PCR, while the TCRdb copy is restricted to in-frame clones and leaves out a portion. This table has about 120,000 clones, about 63% appearing once. The V gene lost 3 bases and the J gene lost 1 base, with 10 bases spanning the gap. Germline V CDR1 and CDR2: SGHRS, YFSETQ. The CDR3 consists of 14 residues. The rearrangement uses TRBV5-1 and TRBJ1-1; D is unclear. The sequenced material came from memory CD8+ T cells sorted from blood. The subset denotes: CD45RO+ cells pooled with CCR7-negative TemRA cells. This TCR was recovered from a young woman in good health. This CDR3 is CASSYDRPNTEAFF. CDR3 in DNA: TGCGCCAGCAGCTACGACCGCCCGAACACTGAAGCTTTCTTT.